Following are 21 T cell receptor beta chains from one sample sequenced in a study of blood T cell repertoires in COVID-19. This table comes from immunoSEQ multiplex PCR, and its TCRdb copy is limited to in-frame clones, with some not included. The sample lists approximately 250,000 clones; approximately 85% were seen once. Sequenced: peripheral blood. The receptors were gathered from a woman of 80 years or more with COVID-19, enrolled during active disease.

The J gene is TRBJ1-2, the V gene TRBV6-5, with a possible D match to TRBD1 (5 bases). The CDR3 consists of 13 residues. Germline assignment: CDR1 MNHEY and CDR2 SVGAGI. The germline V and J ends were trimmed by 7 bases and 8 bases, with 17 bases remaining between them. The CDR3 DNA reads as TGTGCCAGCAACAGCCCGACAGATTCGGGCTACACCTTC. Translation gives CASNSPTDSGYTF.

This clone was counted once. The chain carries TRBV4-2 and TRBJ2-1, with D uncertain. The CDR3 is 13 amino acids. Between the trimmed V and J ends, which lost 1 base and 8 bases, there was a span of 9 bases. Germline values: CDR1 LGHNA, CDR2 YNFKEQ. The CDR3 bases are TGTGCCAGCAGCCAAGGGCAGGCCCATGAGCAGTTCTTC. Translating it yields CASSQGQAHEQFF.

A note on this clone: Other DNA sequences in this sample translate to the same CDR3. This chain connects TRBV2 to TRBJ1-1; a possible D gene is TRBD1 (5 bases). Between the trimmed V and J ends, which lost 4 bases and 1 base, there was a span of 7 bases. CDR1 is SNHLY and CDR2 is FYNNEI in the germline V gene. There are 13 residues in the CDR3. Here the CDR3 DNA reads TGTGCCAGCAGTGTAGGGGAGAACACTGAAGCTTTCTTT. This sequence encodes CASSVGENTEAFF.

The CDR3 nucleotides read TGTGCCAGTACCCTAGGGACAGGGAAAAGCACAGATACGCAGTATTTT. Translating gives CASTLGTGKSTDTQYF. This chain connects TRBV19 to TRBJ2-3; TRBD1 matches 9 bases. V was clipped by 7 bases and J by 0 bases; unmatched bases: 8. CDR1 and CDR2 (germline): LNHDA, SQIVND (reference sequence). The length of the CDR3 is 16 residues.

This clone was seen only a few times. This chain joins TRBV7-9 and TRBJ2-5; TRBD1 agrees at 7 bases. Trimming cost V 5 bases and J 5 bases; bases outside gene matches: 17. This CDR3 comprises 17 residues. Per the germline V gene, CDR1 is SEHNR and CDR2 is FQNEAQ (reference sequence). CDR3: CASSSRDSGFSGETQYF. The CDR3 DNA reads TGTGCCAGCAGCAGCCGGGACAGCGGTTTCTCGGGGGAGACCCAGTACTTC.

This clone was seen a single time. The gene calls are TRBV4-3 and TRBJ1-2; D unresolved. CDR1 is LGHNA, CDR2 YSLEER, per germline. This CDR3 comprises 17 residues. V shed 0 bases and J shed 3 bases, with 17 bases lying between them. The CDR3 nucleotides are TGCGCCAGCAGCCAAGATAGTCCGGGGAAACCCTACTATGGCTACACCTTC. Its translation: CASSQDSPGKPYYGYTF.

This clone was seen only once. The chain links TRBV7-6 to TRBJ2-7, with D perhaps matching TRBD2 (7 bases). The CDR3 runs 17 residues. The germline gives CDR1 SGHVS, CDR2 FNYEAQ. Trimming shortened V by 4 bases and J by 4 bases, and 23 bases separated the two germline ends. The CDR3 reads CASSSVRRAGAGYEQYV. CDR3 bases: TGTGCCAGCAGCTCTGTTCGGCGTGCGGGGGCGGGTTACGAGCAGTACGTC.

The chain has TRBV7-2 and TRBJ1-1, with D tentatively TRBD1 (6 bases). Germline CDR1 and CDR2: SGHTA and FQGNSA. This CDR3 is 15 amino acids long. Trimming left V 2 bases short and J 4 bases short, with 14 bases between. For the CDR3, the DNA is TGTGCCAGCAGCTTAAACCCAGGGGCTGGCACTGAAGCTTTCTTT. Its translation: CASSLNPGAGTEAFF.

The gene calls are TRBV12-3 or TRBV12-4 and TRBJ1-1, with D tentatively TRBD1 (5 bases). The CDR3 is 11 amino acids. V was clipped by 6 bases and J by 10 bases, with 12 bases between them. For the CDR3, the DNA is TGTGCCAGCAGCCCAGGGTTCACAGCTTTCTTT. Translated, it gives CASSPGFTAFF.

The J gene is TRBJ1-5, the V gene TRBV27, with D maybe TRBD1 (5 bases). V shed 6 bases and J shed 1 base, with 13 bases lying between them. In germline, CDR1 is MNHEY, CDR2 SMNVEV (reference sequence). CDR3 length: 15 amino acids. CDR3 coding DNA: TGTGCCAGCAGATACAGGAGTAGGAGCAATCAGCCCCAGCATTTT. Protein: CASRYRSRSNQPQHF.

J is TRBJ1-6 and V is TRBV3-1 (or the pseudogene TRBV3-2); D perhaps matches TRBD1 (6 bases). V lost 4 bases and J lost 5, with 12 bases in between. This CDR3 contains 15 residues. Germline lookup yields CDR1 LGHDT and CDR2 YNNKEL (reference sequence). The CDR3 DNA reads as TGTGCCAGCAGCCCTCGACGGGACAATAATTCACCCCTCCACTTT. It is translated as CASSPRRDNNSPLHF.

Details on this clone: Other nucleotide sequences in the sample specify the same CDR3. The V gene is TRBV5-1, the J gene TRBJ2-5; TRBD1 matches 11 bases. The CDR3 length is 15 residues. J gave up 4 bases and V 4 bases, and 6 bases lay outside the gene matches. The germline CDR1 and CDR2 sequences are SGHRS and YFSETQ. The CDR3 region has the DNA TGCGCCAGCAGCCTTACGGGACAGGGGGGAGAGACCCAGTACTTC. Translating it yields CASSLTGQGGETQYF.

The chain couples TRBV11-1 to TRBJ2-3; 7 bases fit TRBD2. Trimming removed 2 bases from V and 2 bases from J; junction bases left unmatched: 4. The CDR3 consists of 15 residues. Germline CDR1 SGHAT, CDR2 FQDESV (reference sequence). CDR3 protein: CASSLKAGLTDTQYF. CDR3 nucleotide sequence: TGTGCCAGCAGCTTAAAAGCGGGGCTCACAGATACGCAGTATTTT. Based on the CDR3 plus reference TRBV11-1 and TRBJ2-3, the full variable domain is EAEVAQSPRYKITEKSQAVAFWCDPISGHATLYWYRQILGQGPELLVQFQDESVVDDSQLPKDRFSAERLKGVDSTLKIQPAELGDSAMYLCASSLKAGLTDTQYFGPGTRLTVL.

The rearrangement links TRBV18 to TRBJ1-1; D gene unclear. CDR1 KGHSH and CDR2 LQKENI come from the germline V gene. The CDR3 totals 14 residues. Trimming stripped 5 bases from V and 1 base from J, with 11 bases between. The CDR3 DNA reads TGTGCCAGCTCAACCAGTACAAAGAACACTGAAGCTTTCTTT. Translating it yields CASSTSTKNTEAFF.

This clone came up once. The chain combines TRBV3-1 (or the pseudogene TRBV3-2) with TRBJ2-5; 9 nucleotides agree with TRBD1. Germline V gives CDR1 LGHDT, CDR2 YNNKEL (reference sequence). After removal of 4 bases from V and 3 bases from J, the junction contained 3 bases not matched to a gene. The CDR3 is 14 amino acids. The CDR3 region is CASSLGQGKETQYF. CDR3 sequence (DNA): TGTGCCAGCAGCCTGGGACAGGGCAAAGAGACCCAGTACTTC.

This clone appeared once. V gene TRBV7-2 combines with J gene TRBJ2-1, with D perhaps matching TRBD2 (5 bases). V lost 1 base to trimming and J lost 7 bases, with 8 bases between them. The CDR3 consists of 13 residues. CDR1 is SGHTA and CDR2 is FQGNSA in the germline V gene. The CDR3 loop is CASSLERDNEQFF. The CDR3 nucleotides read TGTGCCAGCAGCTTAGAACGGGATAATGAGCAGTTCTTC.

The V gene is TRBV3-1 (or the pseudogene TRBV3-2), the J gene TRBJ2-1, with 12 bases aligning to TRBD2. The length of the CDR3 is 15 residues. J gave up 6 bases and V 7 bases, and 7 bases lay outside the gene matches. Germline CDR1 and CDR2: LGHDT and YNNKEL (reference sequence). CDR3 bases: TGTGCCAGCAACCCTAGCGGGGGGGCCTCCAATGAGCAGTTCTTC. Translated: CASNPSGGASNEQFF.

The V call is TRBV6-4, the J call TRBJ2-2; D may be TRBD1 (5 bases). Looked up from germline, CDR1 is MRHNA and CDR2 is SNTAGT. CDR3 size: 13 residues. With 6 bases removed from V and 5 bases from J, the gap between germline ends came to 10 bases. The CDR3 region has the DNA TGTGCCAGCAGGCATCAGGGTACCGGGGAGCTGTTTTTT. Translation: CASRHQGTGELFF.

The V gene is TRBV5-6, the J gene TRBJ1-6; TRBD1 matches at 7 bases. The CDR3 has 14 amino acids. The junction had 3 bases not matched to a gene; V was cut back by 1 base and J by 8 bases. Germline V gives CDR1 SGHDT, CDR2 YYEEEE. The CDR3 sequence is CASSLRQGDSPLHF. DNA for the CDR3: TGTGCCAGCAGCTTGCGACAGGGAGATTCACCCCTCCACTTT.

This chain links TRBV6-5 with TRBJ1-1; possibly TRBD1 for D (5 bases). Germline lookup yields CDR1 MNHEY and CDR2 SVGAGI. Trimming took off 6 bases at V and 5 bases at J, with 19 bases between the two ends. The CDR3 covers 15 residues. CDR3 sequence reads: CASSPSHSGRTEAFF. CDR3 nucleotides: TGTGCCAGCAGCCCGTCGCATTCAGGGAGGACTGAAGCTTTCTTT.

The chain has TRBV3-1 (or the pseudogene TRBV3-2) and TRBJ2-7; D uncertain. The germline gives CDR1 LGHDT, CDR2 YNNKEL (reference sequence). The V gene lost 2 bases and the J gene lost 3 bases, with 11 bases spanning the gap. CDR3 length: 14 amino acids. CDR3 bases: TGTGCCAGCAGCCAATGCGGCCCGCACTACGAGCAGTACGTC. Its translation: CASSQCGPHYEQYV.